This TCR beta chain was identified in a study of post-analysis software for immune sequencing data. Looking at the study overall: Several disease courses (relapsing-remitting, secondary progressive and progressive-relapsing) of multiple sclerosis were included.

The CDR3 is 16 amino acids. V shed 7 bases and J 1 base; nucleotides not matched to a gene: 10. Germline V CDR1 and CDR2: SGHAT, FQNNGV. Study-wide results and limits: Strong same-batch co-clustering of samples appeared with F measure clustering. Included in a set of a handful of TRBV segments more frequent in patients than controls were TRBV5-6, TRBV5-1 and TRBV20-1. Compared with controls, patients showed significantly lower normalized Chao1 diversity.

Unique molecular identifiers were built into the TCR beta cDNA libraries. Approximately 500,000 cDNA molecules were obtained from around 1 to 9.1 million T cells. MiXCR, applied by TCRdb to the PCR reads, yields one record per CDR3 protein. The sample has 750,000 to 950,000 distinct CDR3 sequences; around 45% are singletons. A note on this clonotype: Its antigen remains unknown.

The rearrangement uses TRBV11-2 and TRBJ2-7, with 10 bases matching TRBD2. This receptor was obtained from a girl aged 5-17 years with multiple sclerosis. Sequenced: blood. The CDR3 loop is CASIENLAGASYEQYF. The CDR3 region has the DNA TGTGCCAGCATCGAAAACCTAGCGGGAGCATCCTACGAGCAGTACTTC.